This T cell receptor beta chain was sequenced for a study of response to subunit inactivated influenza vaccine (dated by TCRdb to about 2018). Context from the whole study: The study used deep quantitative T cell receptor repertoire profiling to track responses to a trivalent subunit inactivated influenza vaccine. The research as a whole found: The authors proposed that each seasonal influenza vaccination may bring in only a limited number of new T cells.

V trim: 2 bases; J trim: 5 bases; unmatched bases: 2. From the cysteine up to the phenylalanine, the CDR3 has a length of 13 residues. The only DNA kept is the CDR3, 39 bases in frame from the first base. The germline V gene supplies CDR1 SGHRS and CDR2 YFSETQ. In its sample, this clonotype was seen many times. What antigen it recognizes has not been identified. Base qualities are missing; no much larger clone stands one base away. The library relied on RT-PCR. The reads were generated on an Illumina HiSeq 2500. TCRdb trimmed public reads at Q25 via fastp, called clones via MiXCR and kept in-frame beta chains. Merged by CDR3 protein, the rows form single entries marked with the most common genes and DNA. The sample table contains hundreds of thousands of distinct CDR3 sequences; only one count was recorded for about an eighth of them. Clones ranked in the top ten supply roughly 10% of the sample.

The input for sequencing was PBMCs from blood, taken on the day of vaccination. This receptor was obtained from a man between 45 and 60 years old who received an inactivated influenza vaccine. Donor details come from another sample of the same person, matched by shared clones. The chain links TRBV5-1 with TRBJ2-7; TRBD1 fits 9 bases in the junction. The CDR3 protein is CASSFRTGDEQYF. The DNA sequence is TGCGCCAGCAGCTTCCGGACAGGGGACGAGCAGTACTTC.